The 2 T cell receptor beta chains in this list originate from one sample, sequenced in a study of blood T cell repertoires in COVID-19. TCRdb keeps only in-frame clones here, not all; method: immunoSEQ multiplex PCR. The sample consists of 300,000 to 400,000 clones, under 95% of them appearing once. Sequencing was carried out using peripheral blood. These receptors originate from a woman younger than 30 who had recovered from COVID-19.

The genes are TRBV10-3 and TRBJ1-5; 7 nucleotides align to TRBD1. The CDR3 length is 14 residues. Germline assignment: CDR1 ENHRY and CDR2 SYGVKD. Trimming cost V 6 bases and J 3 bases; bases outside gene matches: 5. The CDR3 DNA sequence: TGTGCCATCAGAGATGACAGGGACAATCAGCCCCAGCATTTT. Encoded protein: CAIRDDRDNQPQHF.

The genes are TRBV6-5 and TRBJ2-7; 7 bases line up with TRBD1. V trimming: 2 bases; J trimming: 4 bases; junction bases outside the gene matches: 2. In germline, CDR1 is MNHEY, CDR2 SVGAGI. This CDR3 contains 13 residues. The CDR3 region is CASSYRGRYEQYV. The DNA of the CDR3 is TGTGCCAGCAGTTACAGGGGGCGGTACGAGCAGTACGTC.